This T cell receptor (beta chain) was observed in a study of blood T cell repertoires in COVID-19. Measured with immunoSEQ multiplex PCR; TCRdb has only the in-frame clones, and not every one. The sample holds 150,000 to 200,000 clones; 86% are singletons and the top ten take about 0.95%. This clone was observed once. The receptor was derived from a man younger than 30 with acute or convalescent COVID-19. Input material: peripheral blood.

The CDR3 DNA is TGTGCAAGTCGCTTCCTGGACAGGCTGAACACTGAAGCTTTCTTT. Translation: CASRFLDRLNTEAFF. The chain has TRBV12-2 and TRBJ1-1; TRBD1 reflects the table's D call only, with no check against the DNA. TRBV12-2 represents a pseudogene. This CDR3 has 15 amino acids.